The subject of this entry is one T cell receptor (beta chain). This clonotype was seen a handful of times. Its antigen is unknown. Base quality data are lacking; no much larger clone is found one base away. After removal of 4 bases from V and 4 bases from J, the junction retains 9 bases not matched to a gene. For CDR1 and CDR2, the germline V gene lists MDHEN and SYDVKM. Including the terminal cysteine and phenylalanine, the CDR3 comprises 16 residues. The only DNA kept is the CDR3, 48 bases in frame from the first base. TCRdb lists the instrument as Illumina HiSeq 1500. Starting from the raw public reads, TCRdb applied fastp trimming at Q25, assembled clones with MiXCR and retained in-frame beta chains. Every CDR3 protein is listed once, alongside the most common genes and DNA of its rows. Present in this sample are 630,000 or so distinct CDR3 sequences, roughly 26% of which were seen just once. Together, the top ten hold less than 9.5% of the sample.

These data originate in a study of T cell repertoires in cytomegalovirus infection (dated by TCRdb to the late 2010s). A note on the overall study: Because public TCR beta signatures pointed to carriage of CMV infection together with the matching HLA type, the HLA type of each donor mattered for the analysis. General findings and caveats noted by the study authors: The ex vivo response was dominated by HLA-C-restricted CMV-specific TCR beta clonotypes, which also provided the single most frequent clonotype in two of eight donors. In both this cohort and an independent roughly 350-donor cohort, the cumulative frequency of public TCR beta family members distinguished carriers of CMV infection plus the relevant HLA type.

The clonotype originates from a human donor in good health (CMV status not recorded). Some clones in this sample may be carry-over from other donors' samples. This chain is built from TRBV28 and TRBJ2-3, with TRBD2 identical over 9 junction bases. The source material was CD8+ T cells from PBMCs. The DNA is TGTGCCAGCAGTTCGCCCCCGGGACTAGCCGCAGATACGCAGTATTTT. It translates as CASSSPPGLAADTQYF. With the rest looked up from the reference TRBV28 and TRBJ2-3 genes rather than sequenced, the full variable domain is DVKVTQSSRYLVKRTGEKVFLECVQDMDHENMFWYRQDPGLGLRLIYFSYDVKMKEKGDIPEGYSVSREKKERFSLILESASTNQTSMYLCASSSPPGLAADTQYFGPGTRLTVL.